This T cell receptor beta chain was captured by sequencing in a study of blood T cell repertoires in COVID-19. The table came from immunoSEQ multiplex PCR; TCRdb's copy has only in-frame clones and leaves some out. The data contain about 220,000 clones, 82% of them singletons. Participants came from some 26 US areas, aged about 18 to 89 years. From germline, CDR1 is LGHNA and CDR2 YSLEER. V was clipped by 6 bases and J by 4 bases; unmatched bases: 12. The CDR3 loop spans 16 amino acids. This receptor was taken from a woman aged 55-75 years who had recovered from COVID-19. Sequencing was carried out using PBMCs or T cells enriched from blood (not recorded which). The V call is TRBV4-3, the J call TRBJ2-3; 8 bases map to TRBD2. As DNA, the CDR3 is TGCGCCAGCAGTAGGTGGCCGGGGGGGGTAGCAGATACGCAGTATTTT. This encodes CASSRWPGGVADTQYF.